This TCR beta chain originates from a study of PD-1 blockade in classical Hodgkin lymphoma. TCRdb's table, derived via immunoSEQ multiplex PCR, lists solely in-frame clones and lacks some. This table holds some 11,000 clones, around 76% found once. Stated time point: cycle 4 day 1 (C4D1), after five to seven weeks of nivolumab. In every patient, relapse followed autologous stem cell transplantation, while exposure to brentuximab vedotin differed. Magnetic negative selection served to purify CD4+ T cells out of PBMCs that had been thawed. This CDR3 comprises 15 residues. Looked up from germline, CDR1 is MNHEY and CDR2 is SVGAGI. Germline trimming cut 0 bases from V and 4 bases from J; bases unmatched to any gene: 5.

The receptor comes from a human donor with classical Hodgkin lymphoma. The J gene is TRBJ2-5, the V gene TRBV6-5; 7 nucleotides align to TRBD2. The sequencing used CD4+ T cells from blood, collected before the fourth cycle of nivolumab. The CDR3 bases are TGTGCCAGCAGTTACTCGGGGGGGAGGCCAGAGACCCAGTACTTC. Translation gives CASSYSGGRPETQYF.